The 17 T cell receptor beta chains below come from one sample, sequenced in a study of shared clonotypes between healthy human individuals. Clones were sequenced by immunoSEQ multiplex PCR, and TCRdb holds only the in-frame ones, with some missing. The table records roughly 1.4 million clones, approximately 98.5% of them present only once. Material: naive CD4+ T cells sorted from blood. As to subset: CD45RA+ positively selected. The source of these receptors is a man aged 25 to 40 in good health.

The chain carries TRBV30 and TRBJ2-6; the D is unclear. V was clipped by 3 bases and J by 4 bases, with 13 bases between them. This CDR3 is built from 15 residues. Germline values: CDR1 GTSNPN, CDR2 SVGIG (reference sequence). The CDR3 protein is CAWREPGRGANVLTF. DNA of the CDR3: TGTGCCTGGAGGGAACCGGGCCGGGGGGCCAACGTCCTGACTTTC.

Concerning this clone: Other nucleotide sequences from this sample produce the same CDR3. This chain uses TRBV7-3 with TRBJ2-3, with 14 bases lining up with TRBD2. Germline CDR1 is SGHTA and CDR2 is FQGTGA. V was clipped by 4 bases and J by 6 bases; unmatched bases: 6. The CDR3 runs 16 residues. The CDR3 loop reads CASSSGLAGGPDTQYF. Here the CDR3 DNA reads TGTGCCAGCAGCTCCGGACTAGCGGGAGGCCCCGATACGCAGTATTTT.

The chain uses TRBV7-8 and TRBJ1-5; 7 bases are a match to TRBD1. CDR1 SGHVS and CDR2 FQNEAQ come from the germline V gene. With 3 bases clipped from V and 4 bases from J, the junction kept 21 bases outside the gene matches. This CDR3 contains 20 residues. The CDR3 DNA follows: TGTGCCAGCAGCTTGTCCCACCGGGACAGCCGGGGGCTTGGAAATCAGCCCCAGCATTTT. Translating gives CASSLSHRDSRGLGNQPQHF. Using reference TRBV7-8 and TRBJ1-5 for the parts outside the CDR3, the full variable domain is GAGVSQSPRYKVAKRGQDVALRCDPISGHVSLFWYQQALGQGPEFLTYFQNEAQLDKSGLPSDRFFAERPEGSVSTLKIQRTQQEDSAVYLCASSLSHRDSRGLGNQPQHFGDGTRLSIL.

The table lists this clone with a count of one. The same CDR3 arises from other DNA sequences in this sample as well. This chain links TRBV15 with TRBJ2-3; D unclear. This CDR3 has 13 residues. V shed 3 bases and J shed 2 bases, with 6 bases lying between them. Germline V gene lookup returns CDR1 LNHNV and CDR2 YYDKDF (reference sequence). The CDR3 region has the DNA TGTGCCACCAGCAGGACATACACAGATACGCAGTATTTT. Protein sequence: CATSRTYTDTQYF. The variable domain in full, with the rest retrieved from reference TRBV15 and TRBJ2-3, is DAMVIQNPRYQVTQFGKPVTLSCSQTLNHNVMYWYQQKSSQAPKLLFHYYDKDFNNEADTPDNFQSRRPNTSFCFLDIRSPGLGDTAMYLCATSRTYTDTQYFGPGTRLTVL.

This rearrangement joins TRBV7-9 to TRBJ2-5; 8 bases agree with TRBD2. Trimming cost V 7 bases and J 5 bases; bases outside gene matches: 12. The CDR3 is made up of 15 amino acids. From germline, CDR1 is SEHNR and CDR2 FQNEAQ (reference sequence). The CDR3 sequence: CASTLSGLGTETQYF. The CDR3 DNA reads TGTGCCAGCACTCTATCGGGACTAGGTACGGAGACCCAGTACTTC.

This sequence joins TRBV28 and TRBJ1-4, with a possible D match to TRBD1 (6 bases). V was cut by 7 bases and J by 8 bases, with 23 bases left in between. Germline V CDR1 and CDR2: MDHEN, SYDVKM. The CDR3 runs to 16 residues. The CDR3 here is CASTGGPTGFYEKLFF. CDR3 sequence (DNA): TGTGCCAGCACCGGAGGGCCAACAGGGTTCTACGAAAAACTGTTTTTT.

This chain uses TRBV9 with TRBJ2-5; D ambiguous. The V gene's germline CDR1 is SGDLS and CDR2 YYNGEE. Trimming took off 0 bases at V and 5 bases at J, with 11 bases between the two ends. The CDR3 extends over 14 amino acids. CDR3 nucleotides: TGTGCCAGCAGCGTAGGGAGTAGTCTGGAGACCCAGTACTTC. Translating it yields CASSVGSSLETQYF.

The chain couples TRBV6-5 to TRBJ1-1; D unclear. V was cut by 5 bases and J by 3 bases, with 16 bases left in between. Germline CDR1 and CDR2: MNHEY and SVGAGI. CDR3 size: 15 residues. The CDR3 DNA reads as TGTGCCAGCAGTAACCAAGGTTTCCGTGACACTGAAGCTTTCTTT. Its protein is CASSNQGFRDTEAFF.

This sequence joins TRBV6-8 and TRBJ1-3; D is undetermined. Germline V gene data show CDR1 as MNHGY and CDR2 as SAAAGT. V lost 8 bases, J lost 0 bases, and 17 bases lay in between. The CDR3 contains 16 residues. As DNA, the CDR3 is TGTGCCAGCCGATTTCCGGACCGTCTCTCTGGAAACACCATATATTTT. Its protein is CASRFPDRLSGNTIYF.

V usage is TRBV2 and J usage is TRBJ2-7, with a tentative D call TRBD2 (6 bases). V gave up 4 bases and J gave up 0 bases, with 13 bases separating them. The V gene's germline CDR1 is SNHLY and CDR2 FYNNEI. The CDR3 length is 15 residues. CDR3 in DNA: TGTGCCAGCAGTGTTGGGACTCAGGGCTCCTACGAGCAGTACTTC. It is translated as CASSVGTQGSYEQYF.

CDR3 nucleotides: TGCGCCAGCAGCCTAACTTCTGCCAAAAACATTCAGTACTTC. Translation: CASSLTSAKNIQYF. The chain recombines TRBV4-3 with TRBJ2-4; unclear D gene. Looked up from germline, CDR1 is LGHNA and CDR2 is YSLEER. The V end lost 4 bases, the J end lost 1 base, and 8 bases lay between the germline ends. This CDR3 is built from 14 residues.

CDR3 DNA sequence: TGTGCCAGCAGCTTGATTATGCAAAACTCCTACGAGCAGTACTTC. Residues: CASSLIMQNSYEQYF. V is TRBV5-6 and J is TRBJ2-7; D gene uncertain. V was clipped by 1 base and J by 0 bases, with 11 bases between them. The CDR3 extends over 15 amino acids. The V gene's germline CDR1 is SGHDT and CDR2 YYEEEE.

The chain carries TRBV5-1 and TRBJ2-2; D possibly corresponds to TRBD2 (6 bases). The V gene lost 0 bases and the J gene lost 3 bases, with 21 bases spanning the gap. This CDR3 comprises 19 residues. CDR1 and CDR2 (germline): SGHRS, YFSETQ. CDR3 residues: CASSLDVWWRRGHTGELFF. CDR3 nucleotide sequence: TGCGCCAGCAGCTTGGACGTCTGGTGGAGGCGGGGTCACACCGGGGAGCTGTTTTTT.

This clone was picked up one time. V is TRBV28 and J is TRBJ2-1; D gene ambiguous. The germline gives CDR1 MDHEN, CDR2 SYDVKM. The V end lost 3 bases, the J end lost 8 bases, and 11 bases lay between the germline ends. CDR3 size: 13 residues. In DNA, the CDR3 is TGTGCCAGCAGTTTCTTGGGGTCCCATGAGCAGTTCTTC. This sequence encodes CASSFLGSHEQFF.

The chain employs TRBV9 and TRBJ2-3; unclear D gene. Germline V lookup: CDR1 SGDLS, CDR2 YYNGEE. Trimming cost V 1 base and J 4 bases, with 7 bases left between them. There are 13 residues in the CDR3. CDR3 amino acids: CASSVQASDTQYF. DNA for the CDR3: TGTGCCAGCAGCGTACAGGCTTCAGATACGCAGTATTTT.

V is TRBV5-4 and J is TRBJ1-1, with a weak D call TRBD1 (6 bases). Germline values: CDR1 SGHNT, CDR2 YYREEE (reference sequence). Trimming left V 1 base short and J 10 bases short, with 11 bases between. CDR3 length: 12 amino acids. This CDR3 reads CASSLKTGLAFF. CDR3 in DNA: TGTGCCAGCAGCTTGAAAACAGGGTTAGCTTTCTTT.

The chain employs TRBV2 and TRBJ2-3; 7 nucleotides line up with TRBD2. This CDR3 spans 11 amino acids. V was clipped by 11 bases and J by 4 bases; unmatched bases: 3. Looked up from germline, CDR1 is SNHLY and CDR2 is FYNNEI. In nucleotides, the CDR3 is TGTGCCGGGGGGGTGTCAGATACGCAGTATTTT. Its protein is CAGGVSDTQYF.